This T cell receptor beta chain appears in the sequencing data of a study of cytomegalovirus exposure and HLA in healthy donors. Generated by immunoSEQ multiplex PCR, the TCRdb table keeps only in-frame clones and is missing some. The sample has 250,000 to 400,000 clones; 88% are singletons. Germline V gives CDR1 ENHRY, CDR2 SYGVKD. The CDR3 is 15 amino acids. V lost 6 bases and J 0 bases, leaving 12 bases between the germline ends. This chain connects TRBV10-3 to TRBJ1-5; D perhaps matches TRBD1 (6 bases). The clonotype was recovered from a man aged 25-45 years in good health and CMV-seronegative. The sequencing sample was made of PBMCs. The CDR3 region has the DNA TGTGCCATCAGAGGGACACTTAATAGCAATCAGCCCCAGCATTTT. Translating it yields CAIRGTLNSNQPQHF.